This T cell receptor beta chain was identified in a study of identical twins. The study's findings and limits: Fewer insertions marked abundant cord blood beta clonotypes; young adult naive trended weakly, memory not at all. Monozygotic twin pairs showed more out-of-frame TCR alpha sharing than models estimated.

Germline values: CDR1 SGHVS, CDR2 FQNEAQ. Between the trimmed V and J ends, which lost 2 bases and 6 bases, there was a span of 14 bases. The CDR3 runs to 15 residues. All donors were healthy Caucasians. A universal primer site came from template switching; cDNA carried unique molecular identifiers. TCRdb ran MiXCR on the 5' RACE reads and lists one entry per CDR3 protein. The data contain about 150,000 distinct CDR3 sequences, under 4.5% of them singletons. In the case of this clonotype: Its antigen is unknown.

The sequencing sample was made of memory T cells sorted from blood. The V and J genes are TRBV7-8 and TRBJ1-5, with a tentative D call TRBD1 (5 bases). The clonotype comes from a young man in good health. The CDR3 bases are TGTGCCAGCAGCTTATCCAGGGACTTGCGTCAGCCCCAGCATTTT. Amino acid sequence: CASSLSRDLRQPQHF.